This entry lists 32 T cell receptor beta chains sequenced from one sample in a study of cytomegalovirus exposure and HLA in healthy donors. The PCR employed 60 Vbeta primers together with 13 Jbeta primers. Method: immunoSEQ multiplex PCR; TCRdb's copy keeps in-frame clones and lacks some. This sample has about 210,000 clones, with 81% found just once. What was sequenced was PBMCs. The receptors here all came from a man in his forties in good health and CMV-seropositive.

This sequence joins TRBV19 and TRBJ1-2; the D is unclear. The CDR3 covers 14 residues. Germline V gives CDR1 LNHDA, CDR2 SQIVND (reference sequence). Trimming took 1 base from V and 0 from J, leaving 6 bases between them. The CDR3 bases are TGTGCCAGTAGTATAGCAGGCGCTAACTATGGCTACACCTTC. Encoded protein: CASSIAGANYGYTF. Using reference TRBV19 and TRBJ1-2 for the parts outside the CDR3, the full variable domain is DGGITQSPKYLFRKEGQNVTLSCEQNLNHDAMYWYRQDPGQGLRLIYYSQIVNDFQKGDIAEGYSVSREKKESFPLTVTSAQKNPTAFYLCASSIAGANYGYTFGSGTRLTVV.

The chain couples TRBV6-5 to TRBJ2-7; weak D call: TRBD2 (5 bases). The CDR3 totals 12 residues. Germline V CDR1 and CDR2: MNHEY, SVGAGI. The V gene lost 6 bases and the J gene lost 5 bases, with 11 bases spanning the gap. The CDR3 DNA is TGTGCCAGCAGAAGAGGACTTGACGAGCAGTACTTC. The encoded protein is CASRRGLDEQYF.

V is TRBV7-8 and J is TRBJ2-2; tentatively, D is TRBD1 (6 bases). This CDR3 contains 17 residues. Per germline, CDR1 SGHVS and CDR2 FQNEAQ. Trimming took off 5 bases at V and 2 bases at J, with 18 bases between the two ends. The CDR3 reads CASSILQGPTNTGELFF. DNA for the CDR3: TGTGCCAGCAGCATCCTACAGGGACCCACCAACACCGGGGAGCTGTTTTTT.

V usage is TRBV19 and J usage is TRBJ2-2; 8 positions agree with TRBD2. The CDR3 runs to 19 residues. The germline CDR1 and CDR2 sequences are LNHDA and SQIVND (reference sequence). Trimming removed 3 bases from V and 3 bases from J; junction bases left unmatched: 15. CDR3 in amino acids: CASSIGLAISLRDTGELFF. The CDR3 coding sequence is TGTGCCAGTAGTATCGGACTAGCTATCTCCCTTAGGGACACCGGGGAGCTGTTTTTT.

The chain combines TRBV6-1 with TRBJ2-5, with 7 bases lining up with TRBD2. Looked up from germline, CDR1 is MNHNS and CDR2 is SASEGT. V shed 1 base and J 4 bases; nucleotides not matched to a gene: 9. The CDR3 consists of 16 residues. CDR3 sequence reads: CASSEVLAAPRETQYF. The CDR3 DNA reads TGTGCCAGCAGTGAAGTCCTAGCGGCACCGCGAGAGACCCAGTACTTC.

This rearrangement joins TRBV28 to TRBJ2-7, with a weak D call TRBD2 (5 bases). CDR1 and CDR2 (germline): MDHEN, SYDVKM. The CDR3 contains 14 residues. V dropped 5 bases and J dropped 3 bases, with 14 bases sitting between them. Here the CDR3 DNA reads TGTGCCAGCAGTCCCGGAAGTGAGGGCTACGAGCAGTACTTC. Its translation is CASSPGSEGYEQYF.

The chain uses TRBV6-5 and TRBJ1-4; 9 bases align to TRBD1. The CDR3 sequence is 13 residues long. CDR1 and CDR2 (germline): MNHEY, SVGAGI. Unmatched junction bases numbered 1, after V lost 8 bases and J lost 3 bases. The CDR3 DNA follows: TGTGCCAGCCGACAGGGGGCTAATGAAAAACTGTTTTTT. This gives the protein CASRQGANEKLFF.

This chain joins TRBV7-8 and TRBJ1-1; 7 nucleotides line up with TRBD1. From germline, CDR1 is SGHVS and CDR2 FQNEAQ. The CDR3 covers 14 residues. V was clipped by 5 bases and J by 1 base; unmatched bases: 4. The CDR3 sequence: CASSLGTANTEAFF. The CDR3 nucleotides read TGTGCCAGCAGCCTCGGGACAGCGAACACTGAAGCTTTCTTT.

J is TRBJ2-2 and V is TRBV9; perhaps TRBD1 as D (6 bases). V lost 2 bases, J lost 6 bases, and 11 bases lay in between. CDR1 is SGDLS, CDR2 YYNGEE, per germline. The CDR3 spans 14 residues. The CDR3 nucleotides read TGTGCCAGCAGCGTTACAGGGATGCCCGGGGAGCTGTTTTTT. Residues: CASSVTGMPGELFF.

The rearrangement uses TRBV2 and TRBJ2-3; 7 positions agree with TRBD2. From germline, CDR1 is SNHLY and CDR2 FYNNEI. V lost 8 bases, J lost 2 bases, and 4 bases stayed unmatched. CDR3 size: 13 residues. CDR3: CASESGDTDTQYF. DNA of the CDR3: TGTGCCAGCGAGAGCGGGGACACAGATACGCAGTATTTT.

This clone was seen only once. V is TRBV7-8 and J is TRBJ1-2; D may be TRBD1 (5 bases). Trimming cost V 5 bases and J 4 bases, with 8 bases left between them. CDR1 SGHVS and CDR2 FQNEAQ come from the germline V gene. The CDR3 sequence is 12 residues long. DNA of the CDR3: TGTGCCAGCAGCAGAGACAGCTATGGCTACACCTTC. Protein product: CASSRDSYGYTF.

The sample holds one count of this clone. This rearrangement joins TRBV9 to TRBJ2-2; 8 bases fit TRBD1. The V gene's germline CDR1 is SGDLS and CDR2 YYNGEE. V lost 0 bases, J lost 6 bases, and 4 bases stayed unmatched. The CDR3 is 15 amino acids. DNA of the CDR3: TGTGCCAGCAGCGTAGGTGACAGGGGTTCCGGGGAGCTGTTTTTT. Protein: CASSVGDRGSGELFF.

The rearrangement uses TRBV7-3 and TRBJ2-2, with 7 bases that match TRBD2. CDR1 is SGHTA and CDR2 is FQGTGA in the germline V gene. V lost 6 bases, J lost 2 bases, and 3 bases stayed unmatched. CDR3 length: 14 residues. The CDR3 protein is CASRAGPNTGELFF. CDR3 bases: TGTGCCAGCAGAGCGGGGCCCAACACCGGGGAGCTGTTTTTT. The entire variable domain, with the rest obtained from reference TRBV7-3 and TRBJ2-2, is as follows: GAGVSQTPSNKVTEKGKYVELRCDPISGHTALYWYRQSLGQGPEFLIYFQGTGAADDSGLPNDRFFAVRPEGSVSTLKIQRTERGDSAVYLCASRAGPNTGELFFGEGSRLTVL.

The chain couples TRBV5-1 to TRBJ2-5, with 7 bases aligning to TRBD1. The CDR3 length is 15 residues. Germline-derived CDR1 and CDR2 are SGHRS and YFSETQ. Trimming took 0 bases from V and 0 from J; bases not matched to a gene: 2. DNA of the CDR3: TGCGCCAGCAGCTTGGGACAGGGCTACCAAGAGACCCAGTACTTC. As protein: CASSLGQGYQETQYF.

V and J are TRBV4-3 and TRBJ1-5; TRBD1 might be the D (5 bases). Germline values: CDR1 LGHNA, CDR2 YSLEER. There are 18 residues in the CDR3. V was clipped by 0 bases and J by 2 bases, with 17 bases between them. This CDR3 reads CASSQEWAAGLRNQPQHF. CDR3 nucleotide sequence: TGCGCCAGCAGCCAAGAATGGGCAGCGGGGCTTCGCAATCAGCCCCAGCATTTT.

This chain links TRBV9 with TRBJ2-7; 10 bases line up with TRBD1. J was trimmed by 7 bases and V by 2 bases; bases with no gene match: 6. The germline V gene has CDR1 SGDLS and CDR2 YYNGEE. There are 14 residues in the CDR3. The CDR3 region has the DNA TGTGCCAGCAGCGTTGACAGGGGGCGAGGGGAGCAGTACTTC. It is translated as CASSVDRGRGEQYF.

V gene TRBV15 combines with J gene TRBJ1-3; D is ambiguous. CDR1 LNHNV and CDR2 YYDKDF come from the germline V gene (reference sequence). This CDR3 has 16 residues. With 0 bases removed from V and 3 bases from J, the gap between germline ends came to 12 bases. The CDR3 sequence is CATSRDGGMVGNTIYF. In DNA form, the CDR3 reads TGTGCCACCAGCAGAGATGGAGGCATGGTTGGAAACACCATATATTTT.

V usage is TRBV6-5 and J usage is TRBJ2-7; possible D gene TRBD1, 5 bases. Per germline, CDR1 MNHEY and CDR2 SVGAGI. CDR3 size: 14 residues. V was clipped by 4 bases and J by 0 bases, with 10 bases between them. The DNA for the CDR3 is TGTGCCAGCAGTTCCAGGGCAAGCTCCTACGAGCAGTACTTC. As protein: CASSSRASSYEQYF.

About this clone itself: Its ends do not fully match the called genes, so a read error is possible. The sample has other DNA sequences that encode this CDR3 too. V and J are TRBV4-1 and TRBJ1-1; 9 bases are shared with TRBD1. CDR1 and CDR2 (germline): MGHRA, YSYEKL. CDR3 length: 14 amino acids. This CDR3 reads CASSQGQGNTEAFF. CDR3 bases: TGTGCCAGCAGCCAGGGACAGGGGAACACTGAAGCTTTCTTT.

The chain carries TRBV6-5 and TRBJ2-7, with 10 bases fitting TRBD2. This CDR3 is built from 15 residues. V lost 4 bases and J lost 0; bases outside the gene matches: 3. Germline CDR1 MNHEY, CDR2 SVGAGI. The CDR3 region has the DNA TGTGCCAGCAGTTTCACTAGCGGGATCTCCTACGAGCAGTACTTC. Its translation: CASSFTSGISYEQYF.

This chain joins TRBV18 and TRBJ2-3, with D possibly being TRBD1 (6 bases). The CDR3 covers 14 residues. Germline V gives CDR1 KGHSH, CDR2 LQKENI. V was pared by 11 bases and J by 8 bases, with 23 bases between. This chain's CDR3 is CAASGDPPGGTQYF. In nucleotides, the CDR3 is TGTGCCGCCTCAGGGGACCCTCCGGGTGGTACGCAGTATTTT.

The chain employs TRBV10-2 and TRBJ2-7, with 9 positions matching TRBD1. This CDR3 region has 14 residues. CDR1 is WSHSY, CDR2 SAAADI, per germline. V lost 2 bases and J lost 2; bases outside the gene matches: 1. The CDR3 spells CASSERTGAYEQYF. The CDR3 bases are TGCGCCAGCAGTGAGCGGACAGGGGCCTACGAGCAGTACTTC.

The gene calls are TRBV7-9 and TRBJ1-6; D unclear. CDR3 length: 14 residues. Germline V lookup: CDR1 SEHNR, CDR2 FQNEAQ (reference sequence). Trimming pared 2 bases from V and 4 bases from J, leaving 6 bases between. CDR3 loop: CASSLSGYNSPLHF. In DNA form, the CDR3 reads TGTGCCAGCAGCTTATCGGGGTATAATTCACCCCTCCACTTT.

V gene TRBV6-1 combines with J gene TRBJ1-6; the D gene is possibly TRBD1 (6 bases). The CDR3 has 15 amino acids. The V and J ends lost 6 bases and 2 bases respectively, with 11 bases between them. In germline, CDR1 is MNHNS, CDR2 SASEGT. CDR3 in amino acids: CASSSGQTYNSPLHF. CDR3 nucleotide sequence: TGTGCCAGCAGCTCCGGACAGACCTATAATTCACCCCTCCACTTT.

The rearrangement uses TRBV5-4 and TRBJ1-6; D perhaps matches TRBD1 (5 bases). Per germline, CDR1 SGHNT and CDR2 YYREEE (reference sequence). V lost 0 bases to trimming and J lost 8 bases, with 12 bases between them. The CDR3 has 15 residues. The CDR3 DNA reads TGTGCCAGCAGCTTGGTGGCGGGGGGGGATTCACCCCTCCACTTT. Its translation is CASSLVAGGDSPLHF.

The chain links TRBV7-2 to TRBJ2-5; 9 bases agree with TRBD2. The germline V gene encodes CDR1 SGHTA and CDR2 FQGNSA. This CDR3 spans 16 amino acids. With V trimmed by 5 bases and J by 3 bases, 10 bases remained unmatched. CDR3 in DNA: TGTGCCAGCAGCCCGATAGCGGGGGTTGAGAAAGAGACCCAGTACTTC. Its protein product is CASSPIAGVEKETQYF.

The chain recombines TRBV6-1 with TRBJ2-7; TRBD1 might be the D (5 bases). CDR3 length equals 13 residues. Between the trimmed V and J ends, which lost 5 bases and 2 bases, there was a span of 10 bases. Looked up from germline, CDR1 is MNHNS and CDR2 is SASEGT. The chain's CDR3 is CASSSRQPYEQYF. The CDR3 DNA reads TGTGCCAGCAGTTCCCGACAGCCCTACGAGCAGTACTTC.

The rearrangement uses TRBV5-6 and TRBJ2-3, with D possibly TRBD1 on 5 matching bases. Trimming removed 7 bases from V and 5 bases from J, with 20 bases in between. Looked up from germline, CDR1 is SGHDT and CDR2 is YYEEEE. CDR3 size: 15 residues. In DNA form, the CDR3 reads TGTGCCAGCTCCTCCCCAGGGATCCCACAAGATACGCAGTATTTT. Translated: CASSSPGIPQDTQYF.

In the case of this clone: One end of the junction does not line up with germline, which may come from a read error. The genes are TRBV5-1 and TRBJ2-1; no firm D call. The germline gives CDR1 SGHRS, CDR2 YFSETQ. This CDR3 has 14 residues. The CDR3 DNA is TGCGTCAGCAGCTCCACGCTGGCTGCCCTTGAGCAGTTCTTC. Its protein product is CVSSSTLAALEQFF.

The V gene is TRBV2, the J gene TRBJ2-3; D gene uncertain. Germline assignment: CDR1 SNHLY and CDR2 FYNNEI. V was cut by 1 base and J by 3 bases, with 5 bases left in between. CDR3 length equals 13 residues. The CDR3 loop reads CASSEGATDTQYF. In DNA, the CDR3 is TGTGCCAGCAGTGAAGGAGCGACAGATACGCAGTATTTT.

The chain uses TRBV7-3 and TRBJ2-7, with D possibly matching TRBD1 (6 bases). There are 15 residues in the CDR3. Germline-derived CDR1 and CDR2 are SGHTA and FQGTGA. V dropped 5 bases and J dropped 5 bases, with 19 bases sitting between them. The CDR3: CASSPRGPAGNEQYF. CDR3 nucleotide sequence: TGTGCCAGCAGCCCCAGGGGTCCCGCCGGGAACGAGCAGTACTTC.

The table lists this clone with a count of one. The V and J genes are TRBV10-2 and TRBJ1-4; D is undetermined. The germline V and J ends were trimmed by 0 bases and 0 bases, with 11 bases remaining between them. From germline, CDR1 is WSHSY and CDR2 SAAADI. This CDR3 contains 17 residues. The CDR3 region is CASSESGSSATNEKLFF. Here the CDR3 DNA reads TGCGCCAGCAGTGAGTCCGGCTCGAGCGCAACTAATGAAAAACTGTTTTTT.